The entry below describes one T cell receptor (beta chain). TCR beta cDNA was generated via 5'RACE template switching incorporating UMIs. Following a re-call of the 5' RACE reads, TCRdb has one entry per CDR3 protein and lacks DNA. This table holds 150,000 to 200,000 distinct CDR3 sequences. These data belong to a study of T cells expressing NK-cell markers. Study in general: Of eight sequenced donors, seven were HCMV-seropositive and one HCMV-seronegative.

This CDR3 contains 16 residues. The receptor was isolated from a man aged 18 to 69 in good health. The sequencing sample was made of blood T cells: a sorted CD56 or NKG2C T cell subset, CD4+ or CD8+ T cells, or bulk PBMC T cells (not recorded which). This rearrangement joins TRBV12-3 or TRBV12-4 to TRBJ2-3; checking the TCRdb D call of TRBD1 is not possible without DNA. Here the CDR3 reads CASNLVGGKSTDTQYF.